The present entry profiles one T cell receptor (beta chain) with its context. Some clones are missing from TCRdb's copy, which holds only in-frame ones; the method was immunoSEQ multiplex PCR. Of around 170,000 clones listed, about 94% were seen once; the top ten hold 0.68%. The data belong to a study of control samples from healthy donors and cancer patients. With V trimmed by 6 bases and J by 3 bases, 3 bases remained unmatched. From germline, CDR1 is MNHEY and CDR2 SMNVEV (reference sequence). This CDR3 contains 13 residues. Sequences were obtained from blood. This TCR derives from a woman in her twenties or thirties in good health. The chain has TRBV27 and TRBJ2-7; 9 positions agree with TRBD2. The CDR3 DNA reads as TGTGCCAGCAGGCGACTAGCGGACTACGAGCAGTACTTC. As protein: CASRRLADYEQYF.